This entry is about one T cell receptor (beta chain). This sample was taken from a study of T cells in Graves' hyperthyroidism and ophthalmopathy. The investigators amplified TCR beta CDR3 regions from RNA transcripts. First-round RT-PCR of the TCR CDR3 relied on the HTBI primer set. Using its own MiXCR run on the multiplex PCR reads, TCRdb lists one record per CDR3 protein. The sample yields around 300,000 distinct CDR3 sequences, about 14% seen once. The CDR3 length is 15 residues. From germline, CDR1 is SQVTM and CDR2 ANQGSEA. The ends were cut back, 8 bases at V and 10 bases at J, with 28 bases in the middle.

This sequence joins TRBV29-1 and TRBJ2-3; D may correspond to TRBD1 or TRBD2 (5 bases each). The sample consisted of blood. The TCR comes from a woman aged 30 to 39 with Graves' hyperthyroidism. CDR3 sequence: CSTRQLASSNNPQYF. The CDR3, as DNA: TGCAGCACCCGACAGCTCGCTAGCTCCAATAATCCGCAGTATTTT.